The 27 T cell receptor beta chains given below trace back to one sample, sequenced in a study of cytomegalovirus exposure and HLA in healthy donors (TCRdb year 2017). Library generation was performed with the immunoSEQ multiplex PCR assay. A mixture of 60 forward primers for TCR Vbeta segments and 13 reverse primers for TCR Jbeta segments was used in the multiplex PCR. TCRdb carries this immuneACCESS record with in-frame sequences only. Its versions omit some clonotypes, under half of them owing to an unresolved V gene in the studies checked, with the rest unexplained. The sample yields about 160,000 clones; approximately 78% were counted once. The ten largest clones take up about 2.4% of the sample. The source material was PBMCs. The receptors shown here come from a male donor in good health and CMV-seronegative.

V and J are TRBV18 and TRBJ2-1, with D possibly being TRBD1 (7 bases). CDR1 and CDR2 (germline): KGHSH, LQKENI. The ends were cut back, 4 bases at V and 7 bases at J, with 17 bases in the middle. The CDR3 covers 15 residues. CDR3 nucleotides: TGTGCCAGCTCACTAATGCGGGACAGAACAAATGAGCAGTTCTTC. Translating it yields CASSLMRDRTNEQFF.

This clone was detected only a few times. The V gene is TRBV6-6, the J gene TRBJ2-5; TRBD1 matches 8 bases. From germline, CDR1 is MNHNY and CDR2 SVGAGI (reference sequence). CDR3 length equals 16 residues. Trimming cost V 2 bases and J 5 bases; bases outside gene matches: 10. The CDR3 loop reads CASSYAIGQGAETQYF. CDR3 in DNA: TGTGCCAGCAGTTACGCTATCGGGCAGGGGGCCGAGACCCAGTACTTC.

The chain uses TRBV5-6 and TRBJ2-1; possible D gene TRBD2, 6 bases. The ends were cut back, 1 base at V and 8 bases at J, with 19 bases in the middle. Germline V gives CDR1 SGHDT, CDR2 YYEEEE. This CDR3 spans 16 amino acids. CDR3 sequence (DNA): TGTGCCAGCAGCTTGTCTTTAGCGGCCAATACCGATGAGCAGTTCTTC. Translating it yields CASSLSLAANTDEQFF.

This clone appeared a single time. The CDR3 DNA reads TGCAGCGTAGCCGGGGGCGGGGGACTCAATGAGCAGTTCTTC. It codes for CSVAGGGGLNEQFF. The chain recombines TRBV29-1 with TRBJ2-1; maybe TRBD2 (7 bases). Deletions cut 6 bases from V and 6 bases from J, with 18 bases between. CDR1 and CDR2 from the germline V gene are SQVTM and ANQGSEA. The CDR3 consists of 14 residues.

CDR3 sequence reads: CASSPDRDHATDTQYF. The CDR3 DNA sequence: TGTGCCAGCAGCCCGGACAGGGACCACGCCACAGATACGCAGTATTTT. The chain links TRBV5-6 to TRBJ2-3; TRBD1 agrees at 8 bases. The CDR3 covers 16 residues. Losses at the gene ends were 4 bases for V and 2 bases for J; bases not matched to a gene: 9. Per the germline V gene, CDR1 is SGHDT and CDR2 is YYEEEE.

The chain couples TRBV4-3 to TRBJ2-7; D might be TRBD1 (6 bases). Germline CDR1 reads LGHNA; CDR2 reads YSLEER. The CDR3 loop spans 13 amino acids. Trimming pared 0 bases from V and 3 bases from J, leaving 6 bases between. The CDR3 DNA sequence: TGCGCCAGCAGCCAAGAGACAGGCTACGAGCAGTACTTC. This codes for CASSQETGYEQYF.

The genes are TRBV7-3 and TRBJ2-1, with D unresolved. Germline CDR1 reads SGHTA; CDR2 reads FQGTGA. Between the trimmed V and J ends, which lost 6 bases and 4 bases, there was a span of 7 bases. The CDR3 loop spans 12 amino acids. The CDR3, as DNA: TGTGCCAGCAGAACCGGGTACAATGAGCAGTTCTTC. Translated: CASRTGYNEQFF.

The J gene is TRBJ2-6, the V gene TRBV23-1; D is unclear. TRBV23-1 is filed as an ORF, its function uncertain. CDR3 size: 16 residues. Trimming took off 6 bases at V and 0 bases at J, with 12 bases between the two ends. CDR3 protein: CASSQDPGSGANVLTF. The CDR3 bases are TGCGCCAGCAGCCAAGATCCAGGCTCTGGGGCCAACGTCCTGACTTTC.

The V call is TRBV19, the J call TRBJ2-1; TRBD2 agrees at 7 bases. This CDR3 is 15 amino acids long. CDR1 is LNHDA, CDR2 SQIVND, per germline (reference sequence). Trimming cost V 6 bases and J 7 bases; bases outside gene matches: 12. The CDR3 spells CASRAGLELGNEQFF. The CDR3 DNA sequence: TGTGCCAGTAGGGCAGGACTAGAGCTCGGGAATGAGCAGTTCTTC.

This clone showed up just a few times. V and J are TRBV7-8 and TRBJ2-7; possibly TRBD1 for D (6 bases). The CDR3 is made up of 13 amino acids. Germline CDR1 SGHVS, CDR2 FQNEAQ. The V end was cut by 4 bases, the J end by 7 bases, with 14 bases between. The CDR3 nucleotides read TGTGCCAGCAGCTCGAACAGGGCCGGGGAGCAGTACTTC. Translating it yields CASSSNRAGEQYF.

The chain carries TRBV7-6 and TRBJ2-3, with TRBD1 matching 9 bases. V trimming: 5 bases; J trimming: 3 bases; junction bases outside the gene matches: 9. Germline CDR1 SGHVS, CDR2 FNYEAQ. This CDR3 has 16 amino acids. The CDR3 DNA is TGTGCCAGCAGCGCCTACAGGGGGCCCAGGACAGATACGCAGTATTTT. This codes for CASSAYRGPRTDTQYF.

V is TRBV2 and J is TRBJ1-5; TRBD1 matches 7 bases. Trimming removed 4 bases from V and 3 bases from J; junction bases left unmatched: 6. The germline V gene has CDR1 SNHLY and CDR2 FYNNEI. The CDR3 sequence is 15 residues long. CDR3: CASSGDRADNQPQHF. The CDR3, as DNA: TGTGCCAGCAGTGGAGACAGGGCCGACAATCAGCCCCAGCATTTT.

The chain is built from TRBV19 and TRBJ1-2; 7 nucleotides line up with TRBD1. Germline V gives CDR1 LNHDA, CDR2 SQIVND (reference sequence). V dropped 5 bases and J dropped 0; count of bases not matched to a gene: 21. The CDR3 is 20 residues long. CDR3 in amino acids: CASSLARSSTGTIANYGYTF. CDR3 nucleotides: TGTGCCAGTAGTCTAGCCCGGTCTTCGACAGGGACCATAGCTAACTATGGCTACACCTTC. Full variable domain (rest looked up from reference TRBV19 and TRBJ1-2): DGGITQSPKYLFRKEGQNVTLSCEQNLNHDAMYWYRQDPGQGLRLIYYSQIVNDFQKGDIAEGYSVSREKKESFPLTVTSAQKNPTAFYLCASSLARSSTGTIANYGYTFGSGTRLTVV.

The genes are TRBV6-1 and TRBJ2-5, with 9 bases aligning to TRBD1. The germline CDR1 and CDR2 sequences are MNHNS and SASEGT. With V trimmed by 9 bases and J by 4 bases, 6 bases remained unmatched. The CDR3 covers 13 residues. CDR3 protein: CASYDRGRETQYF. The CDR3 DNA reads TGTGCCAGTTATGACAGGGGGAGAGAGACCCAGTACTTC.

The chain joins TRBV5-6 to TRBJ2-2; TRBD1 matches at 7 bases. Germline lookup yields CDR1 SGHDT and CDR2 YYEEEE. The V and J ends lost 3 bases and 5 bases, in that order; junction bases with no gene match: 7. This CDR3 region has 15 residues. CDR3 DNA sequence: TGTGCCAGCAGCTCCGGGACAGTTCGAACCGGGGAGCTGTTTTTT. Translation: CASSSGTVRTGELFF.

This CDR3 is CASGLDRVRGTEAFF. The CDR3 region has the DNA TGTGCTAGTGGTCTGGACAGGGTTAGGGGCACTGAAGCTTTCTTT. The chain recombines TRBV12-5 with TRBJ1-1; the match to TRBD1 covers 8 bases. The junction had 9 bases not matched to a gene; V was cut back by 5 bases and J by 4 bases. The CDR3 length is 15 residues. The germline CDR1 and CDR2 sequences are LGHNT and FRNRAP.

The J gene is TRBJ2-2, the V gene TRBV12-2; the table's D call TRBD2 went unverified against the DNA. TRBV12-2 is labeled a pseudogene. The CDR3 contains 14 residues. CDR3 bases: TGTGCAAGTCGCCGTCACCGCGGGGCCGGGGAGCTGTTTTTT. It encodes CASRRHRGAGELFF.

The rearrangement joins TRBV4-2 to TRBJ2-2, with 14 bases lining up with TRBD2. CDR3 length: 18 amino acids. Trimming cost V 0 bases and J 6 bases; bases outside gene matches: 6. Looked up from germline, CDR1 is LGHNA and CDR2 is YNFKEQ. CDR3 region: CASSQEGLAGVPAGELFF. The CDR3 nucleotides are TGTGCCAGCAGCCAAGAGGGACTAGCGGGAGTGCCGGCCGGGGAGCTGTTTTTT.

The J gene is TRBJ1-5, the V gene TRBV4-3, with 8 nucleotides matching TRBD1. Germline V gives CDR1 LGHNA, CDR2 YSLEER. The length of the CDR3 is 15 residues. J lost 2 bases, V lost 6 bases, and 6 bases had no gene match. The CDR3 is CASSRDRGGNQPQHF. Written as DNA, the CDR3 is TGCGCCAGCAGTCGCGACAGGGGAGGCAATCAGCCCCAGCATTTT.

V usage is TRBV5-4 and J usage is TRBJ2-1; 10 bases map to TRBD1. Germline trimming cut 5 bases from V and 8 bases from J; bases unmatched to any gene: 7. This CDR3 is built from 14 residues. From germline, CDR1 is SGHNT and CDR2 YYREEE (reference sequence). This CDR3 reads CASSKGQGRDEQFF. CDR3 nucleotides: TGTGCCAGCAGTAAGGGACAGGGGAGAGATGAGCAGTTCTTC.

The gene calls are TRBV5-4 and TRBJ2-1; a possible D gene is TRBD1 (5 bases). V lost 2 bases and J 12 bases, leaving 21 bases between the germline ends. The CDR3 spans 15 residues. Germline V gene sequence: CDR1 SGHNT, CDR2 YYREEE (reference sequence). CDR3 coding DNA: TGTGCCAGCAGCTTTGCTGATGTTTCCCAGGGTGGGCAGTTCTTC. This gives the protein CASSFADVSQGGQFF.

This chain connects TRBV27 to TRBJ1-5; perhaps TRBD1 as D (5 bases). The germline CDR1 and CDR2 sequences are MNHEY and SMNVEV (reference sequence). V lost 5 bases and J lost 2, with 19 bases in between. The CDR3 runs to 17 residues. CDR3 sequence reads: CASSLYYRRDRNQPQHF. The CDR3 DNA follows: TGTGCCAGCAGTCTTTACTACAGGAGAGACCGCAATCAGCCCCAGCATTTT.

The J gene is TRBJ1-2, the V gene TRBV19, with D perhaps matching TRBD1 (6 bases). This CDR3 has 15 residues. Germline V gene lookup returns CDR1 LNHDA and CDR2 SQIVND (reference sequence). V was trimmed by 3 bases and J by 4 bases, leaving 15 bases between them. Here the CDR3 DNA reads TGTGCCAGTAGTATCCCCGGGACAACTGCCTATGGCTACACCTTC. Translated: CASSIPGTTAYGYTF.

The V gene is TRBV28, the J gene TRBJ1-2; a weak D match, TRBD1 (6 bases). Germline V gene lookup returns CDR1 MDHEN and CDR2 SYDVKM. Between the trimmed V and J ends, which lost 5 bases and 3 bases, there was a span of 22 bases. The CDR3 contains 17 residues. Here the CDR3 reads CASSTTTGHPGDYGYTF. In DNA, the CDR3 is TGTGCCAGCAGTACGACGACAGGCCACCCTGGAGACTATGGCTACACCTTC.

This chain uses TRBV5-6 with TRBJ2-3; possibly TRBD2 for D (6 bases). Germline V CDR1 and CDR2: SGHDT, YYEEEE. Between the trimmed V and J ends, which lost 3 bases and 0 bases, there was a span of 14 bases. This CDR3 contains 16 residues. The CDR3 loop reads CASSSSGTFSTDTQYF. As DNA, the CDR3 is TGTGCCAGCAGCTCCTCCGGGACTTTTAGCACAGATACGCAGTATTTT.

V gene TRBV19 combines with J gene TRBJ2-1; TRBD2 matches 10 bases. Trimming at V came to 5 bases and at J to 0 bases, leaving 13 bases not matched to a gene. CDR1 and CDR2 from the germline V gene are LNHDA and SQIVND (reference sequence). CDR3 size: 19 residues. CDR3: CASSPLAGVHRSSYNEQFF. In DNA, the CDR3 is TGTGCCAGTAGTCCCCTAGCGGGAGTCCACAGGAGCTCCTACAATGAGCAGTTCTTC.

This clone appeared a few times. The chain employs TRBV28 and TRBJ1-1; 7 bases agree with TRBD1. This CDR3 spans 17 amino acids. J gave up 0 bases and V 5 bases, and 12 bases lay outside the gene matches. Germline V CDR1 and CDR2: MDHEN, SYDVKM. CDR3 amino acids: CASSTEYRGLMNTEAFF. In nucleotides, the CDR3 is TGTGCCAGCAGTACGGAATACAGGGGCCTTATGAACACTGAAGCTTTCTTT.